These 20 T cell receptor beta chains came from one sample sequenced in a study of cytomegalovirus exposure and HLA in healthy donors. It was with 60 Vbeta and 13 Jbeta primers that the PCR ran. The repertoire was sequenced with immunoSEQ multiplex PCR; TCRdb's copy has only in-frame clones and lacks some. The repertoire consists of more than 65,000 clones, with roughly 70% occurring once and the leading ten covering just over 3%. Sequencing input: PBMCs. Receptors were obtained from a man aged 35 to 55 in good health and CMV-seronegative.

This chain connects TRBV7-9 to TRBJ2-5, with D perhaps matching TRBD1 (5 bases). Germline CDR1 is SEHNR and CDR2 is FQNEAQ (reference sequence). The CDR3 is made up of 12 amino acids. V gave up 8 bases and J gave up 2 bases, with 9 bases separating them. CDR3 sequence (DNA): TGTGCCAGCCGCAGGGTACAAGAGACCCAGTACTTC. It specifies CASRRVQETQYF.

There are a few counts of this clone. The chain uses TRBV15 and TRBJ2-3; possible D gene TRBD1, 6 bases. Deletions cut 1 base from V and 3 bases from J, with 8 bases between. CDR3 length: 14 amino acids. CDR1 LNHNV and CDR2 YYDKDF come from the germline V gene (reference sequence). The CDR3 DNA sequence: TGTGCCACCAGCAGAGTGACAGGAACAGATACGCAGTATTTT. Protein: CATSRVTGTDTQYF.

The count of this clone is one. This rearrangement joins TRBV9 to TRBJ2-3; weak D call: TRBD1 (5 bases). CDR1 and CDR2 (germline): SGDLS, YYNGEE. Trimming shortened V by 0 bases and J by 3 bases, and 11 bases separated the two germline ends. This CDR3 spans 15 amino acids. CDR3 sequence: CASSVEQAWTDTQYF. The CDR3 DNA reads as TGTGCCAGCAGCGTAGAACAGGCGTGGACAGATACGCAGTATTTT.

The rearrangement uses TRBV7-3 and TRBJ1-3, with no clear D. Trimming left V 5 bases short and J 4 bases short, with 15 bases between. Germline assignment: CDR1 SGHTA and CDR2 FQGTGA. The CDR3 has 15 amino acids. The CDR3 sequence is CASSPTGLKGNTIYF. In nucleotides, the CDR3 is TGTGCCAGCAGCCCTACGGGGTTAAAAGGAAACACCATATATTTT.

This rearrangement joins TRBV5-8 to TRBJ1-3, with a weak D call TRBD1 (6 bases). The CDR3 runs 16 residues. Trimming shortened V by 1 base and J by 4 bases, and 15 bases separated the two germline ends. Looked up from germline, CDR1 is SGHTS and CDR2 is YDEGEE. The CDR3 spells CASSLLRGLAGNTIYF. As DNA, the CDR3 is TGTGCCAGCAGCTTGCTGCGGGGGCTCGCCGGAAACACCATATATTTT.

Comments on this clone: This same CDR3 is encoded by further DNA sequences in the sample. This chain links TRBV4-2 with TRBJ1-1; D remains ambiguous. V shed 0 bases and J shed 4 bases, with 6 bases lying between them. CDR1 and CDR2 (germline): LGHNA, YNFKEQ. The CDR3 contains 13 residues. This CDR3 reads CASSQESVTEAFF. CDR3 coding DNA: TGTGCCAGCAGCCAAGAGTCCGTCACTGAAGCTTTCTTT.

The rearrangement links TRBV19 to TRBJ2-5; possible D gene TRBD2, 7 bases. Germline-derived CDR1 and CDR2 are LNHDA and SQIVND (reference sequence). The V and J ends lost 7 bases and 1 base respectively, with 16 bases between them. CDR3 length: 15 residues. CDR3 sequence: CASIRGGDTQETQYF. CDR3 nucleotide sequence: TGTGCCAGTATCCGGGGAGGGGACACCCAAGAGACCCAGTACTTC.

The chain is built from TRBV30 and TRBJ1-2; D call uncertain. The germline gives CDR1 GTSNPN, CDR2 SVGIG (reference sequence). This CDR3 comprises 12 residues. The germline V and J ends were trimmed by 0 bases and 4 bases, with 6 bases remaining between them. In DNA, the CDR3 is TGTGCCTGGAGTGTAAGTAGCTATGGCTACACCTTC. It yields the protein CAWSVSSYGYTF.

This chain links TRBV5-4 with TRBJ2-2; possibly TRBD1 for D (6 bases). V lost 4 bases and J lost 1, with 8 bases in between. Germline CDR1 SGHNT, CDR2 YYREEE (reference sequence). This CDR3 has 14 amino acids. The CDR3: CASSRDMNTGELFF. CDR3 DNA: TGTGCCAGCAGCCGGGACATGAACACCGGGGAGCTGTTTTTT.

The chain is built from TRBV19 and TRBJ1-1; D uncertain. Germline CDR1 and CDR2: LNHDA and SQIVND (reference sequence). The V gene lost 5 bases and the J gene lost 0 bases, with 13 bases spanning the gap. The CDR3 length is 15 residues. CDR3 in amino acids: CASSSNQHMNTEAFF. For the CDR3, the DNA is TGTGCCAGTAGTTCGAACCAACATATGAACACTGAAGCTTTCTTT. Using reference TRBV19 and TRBJ1-1 for the parts outside the CDR3, the full variable domain is DGGITQSPKYLFRKEGQNVTLSCEQNLNHDAMYWYRQDPGQGLRLIYYSQIVNDFQKGDIAEGYSVSREKKESFPLTVTSAQKNPTAFYLCASSSNQHMNTEAFFGQGTRLTVV.

The chain recombines TRBV7-6 with TRBJ1-6; D is ambiguous. Trimming took 3 bases from V and 11 from J, leaving 8 bases between them. The CDR3 totals 12 residues. CDR1 SGHVS and CDR2 FNYEAQ come from the germline V gene. The CDR3 region is CASSLNRAPLHF. The CDR3, as DNA: TGTGCCAGCAGCTTGAACCGAGCACCCCTCCACTTT.

V gene TRBV6-1 combines with J gene TRBJ1-5, with 7 nucleotides matching TRBD1. This CDR3 is 14 amino acids long. Trimming removed 4 bases from V and 0 bases from J; junction bases left unmatched: 0. Germline V gene sequence: CDR1 MNHNS, CDR2 SASEGT. CDR3 loop: CASSGTGSNQPQHF. The CDR3, as DNA: TGTGCCAGCAGTGGGACAGGTAGCAATCAGCCCCAGCATTTT.

This clone was counted a few times. Other DNA sequences in this specimen translate into the identical CDR3. The rearrangement links TRBV4-3 to TRBJ1-5; D is unclear. Germline V gene lookup returns CDR1 LGHNA and CDR2 YSLEER. Trimming removed 3 bases at V and 1 base at J, with 7 bases between. CDR3 size: 14 residues. The CDR3 loop reads CASSQDLSNQPQHF. DNA for the CDR3: TGCGCCAGCAGCCAGGACTTAAGCAATCAGCCCCAGCATTTT.

This clone was observed a single time. The chain has TRBV6-5 and TRBJ2-2; TRBD1 might be the D (9 bases). Trimming pared 6 bases from V and 7 bases from J, leaving 18 bases between. This CDR3 has 15 amino acids. Germline V gene lookup returns CDR1 MNHEY and CDR2 SVGAGI. The CDR3 DNA follows: TGTGCCAGCAGCATAGCGGGACAGGGTATCGGGGAGCTGTTTTTT. Translation gives CASSIAGQGIGELFF.

The chain combines TRBV6-1 with TRBJ1-5; the D is unclear. This CDR3 has 15 amino acids. Germline V lookup: CDR1 MNHNS, CDR2 SASEGT. The germline V and J ends were trimmed by 0 bases and 5 bases, with 11 bases remaining between them. CDR3 protein: CASSEAGDGYQPQHF. The DNA for the CDR3 is TGTGCCAGCAGTGAAGCCGGAGACGGATATCAGCCCCAGCATTTT.

The chain carries TRBV27 and TRBJ1-1; D may be TRBD1 (5 bases). Germline CDR1 and CDR2: MNHEY and SMNVEV (reference sequence). V was shortened by 2 bases and J by 6 bases, with 19 bases between the two germline ends. The CDR3 totals 16 residues. Here the CDR3 reads CASSLVGGVYPAEAFF. CDR3 DNA: TGTGCCAGCAGTTTAGTGGGAGGGGTCTATCCGGCTGAAGCTTTCTTT.

The V call is TRBV5-4, the J call TRBJ1-6; 9 bases map to TRBD1. The junction had 10 bases not matched to a gene; V was cut back by 3 bases and J by 9 bases. The CDR3 extends over 16 amino acids. The germline V gene has CDR1 SGHNT and CDR2 YYREEE (reference sequence). This CDR3 reads CASSSTDRGGGSPLHF. The CDR3 region has the DNA TGTGCCAGCAGCTCTACGGACAGGGGAGGAGGTTCACCCCTCCACTTT.

V and J are TRBV6-5 and TRBJ1-4; TRBD1 matches at 9 bases. Unmatched junction bases numbered 3, after V lost 5 bases and J lost 5 bases. The CDR3 runs to 14 residues. Germline-derived CDR1 and CDR2 are MNHEY and SVGAGI. This CDR3 reads CASSRTGVNEKLFF. The CDR3, as DNA: TGTGCCAGCAGTAGGACAGGGGTAAATGAAAAACTGTTTTTT.

The chain couples TRBV27 to TRBJ2-2; TRBD1 is a possible D gene (6 bases). The CDR3 has 15 amino acids. Germline V CDR1 and CDR2: MNHEY, SMNVEV (reference sequence). Trimming shortened V by 4 bases and J by 7 bases, and 16 bases separated the two germline ends. DNA of the CDR3: TGTGCCAGCAGTTACACGTATACAGGGAACGGGGAGCTGTTTTTT. Residues: CASSYTYTGNGELFF.

The chain couples TRBV2 to TRBJ2-3, with D possibly matching TRBD2 (7 bases). Germline CDR1 is SNHLY and CDR2 is FYNNEI. Trimming removed 2 bases at V and 0 bases at J, with 18 bases between. This CDR3 comprises 18 residues. The CDR3 region has the DNA TGTGCCAGCAGTGAAAGTGGCGGGGGCGTTATCAGCACAGATACGCAGTATTTT. Its translation: CASSESGGGVISTDTQYF.